This entry lists 25 T cell receptor beta chains sequenced from one sample in a study of shared clonotypes between healthy human individuals. The data were produced by immunoSEQ multiplex PCR, yet TCRdb's version contains in-frame clones alone and is incomplete. The sample includes a few hundred thousand clones, around 78% of them seen just once. Material for sequencing was PBMCs. Source of these receptors: a woman between 40 and 50 years old in good health. Some clones in this sample may be carry-over from other donors' samples.

About this clone: One end of the junction does not line up with germline, which may come from a read error. The V gene is TRBV6-5, the J gene TRBJ2-1; tentatively, D is TRBD1 (7 bases). Germline assignment: CDR1 MNHEY and CDR2 SVGAGI. This CDR3 comprises 15 residues. This chain's CDR3 is CASGYRGGSVNEQFF. CDR3 DNA: TGTGCCAGCGGTTACAGGGGAGGAAGCGTCAATGAGCAGTTCTTC.

J is TRBJ1-1 and V is TRBV5-8, with D possibly TRBD1 on 5 matching bases. Germline V CDR1 and CDR2: SGHTS, YDEGEE. Trimming stripped 3 bases from V and 0 bases from J, with 9 bases between. This CDR3 spans 14 amino acids. Written as DNA, the CDR3 is TGTGCCAGCAGCTCCAGGGCAATGAACACTGAAGCTTTCTTT. It is translated as CASSSRAMNTEAFF.

The chain uses TRBV7-2 and TRBJ1-1, with no clear D. V lost 3 bases and J 2 bases, leaving 10 bases between the germline ends. The CDR3 loop spans 14 amino acids. In germline, CDR1 is SGHTA, CDR2 FQGNSA. Here the CDR3 reads CASSFWKGNTEAFF. The DNA for the CDR3 is TGTGCCAGCAGCTTTTGGAAAGGAAACACTGAAGCTTTCTTT.

The V call is TRBV6-5, the J call TRBJ2-1; 8 nucleotides match TRBD2. CDR3 length: 14 amino acids. CDR1 and CDR2 (germline): MNHEY, SVGAGI. V was pared by 8 bases and J by 2 bases, with 5 bases of the junction left unmatched. The CDR3 DNA reads TGTGCCAGCTCCCCGGGAGGGACCTACAATGAGCAGTTCTTC. This codes for CASSPGGTYNEQFF.

The gene calls are TRBV30 and TRBJ2-7, with D possibly being TRBD1 (6 bases). This CDR3 contains 11 residues. Germline CDR1 GTSNPN, CDR2 SVGIG (reference sequence). V lost 1 base and J lost 13, with 14 bases in between. The CDR3 DNA sequence: TGTGCCTGGAGTGACAGGGTGCGGCTATACTTC. This sequence encodes CAWSDRVRLYF. Filled out from reference TRBV30 and TRBJ2-7, the complete variable domain reads SQTIHQWPATLVQPVGSPLSLECTVEGTSNPNLYWYRQAAGRGLQLLFYSVGIGQISSEVPQNLSASRPQDRQFILSSKKLLLSDSGFYLCAWSDRVRLYFGPGTRLTVT.

The chain couples TRBV28 to TRBJ2-1, with TRBD1 identical over 9 bases. The junction had 7 bases not matched to a gene; V was cut back by 3 bases and J by 7 bases. Germline values: CDR1 MDHEN, CDR2 SYDVKM. This CDR3 region has 15 residues. CDR3: CASSLPGQGWNEQFF. DNA of the CDR3: TGTGCCAGCAGTTTGCCCGGACAGGGGTGGAATGAGCAGTTCTTC.

A word on this clone: At the DNA level, this CDR3 is encoded by other sequences in the same sample as well. The V gene is TRBV5-1, the J gene TRBJ2-1; D gene unclear. Looked up from germline, CDR1 is SGHRS and CDR2 is YFSETQ. The CDR3 runs to 11 residues. V lost 4 bases and J lost 7, with 6 bases in between. The CDR3 DNA reads TGCGCCAGCAGCGTGGTGAATGAGCAGTTCTTC. Protein product: CASSVVNEQFF.

This clone has just a few counts. Other DNA sequences from this sample encode an identical CDR3 as well. The J gene is TRBJ2-2, the V gene TRBV19; the D gene is possibly TRBD1 (5 bases). Germline CDR1 is LNHDA and CDR2 is SQIVND (reference sequence). CDR3 length: 16 amino acids. V shed 6 bases and J shed 2 bases, with 16 bases lying between them. CDR3 region: CASSPYPQGNTGELFF. CDR3 nucleotides: TGTGCCAGTAGCCCATATCCGCAGGGTAACACCGGGGAGCTGTTTTTT.

The chain employs TRBV5-4 and TRBJ2-7; TRBD2 aligns across 8 bases. The V gene's germline CDR1 is SGHNT and CDR2 YYREEE (reference sequence). The ends lost 0 bases at V and 3 bases at J; junction bases unmatched: 5. CDR3 size: 15 residues. CDR3 sequence: CASSLGIAGSYEQYF. The DNA of the CDR3 is TGTGCCAGCAGCTTGGGGATAGCGGGAAGCTACGAGCAGTACTTC. The whole variable domain, filled in from reference TRBV5-4 and TRBJ2-7, reads ETGVTQSPTHLIKTRGQQVTLRCSSQSGHNTVSWYQQALGQGPQFIFQYYREEENGRGNFPPRFSGLQFPNYSSELNVNALELDDSALYLCASSLGIAGSYEQYFGPGTRLTVT.

This clone was counted a few times. V and J are TRBV28 and TRBJ2-1; D unresolved. V dropped 4 bases and J dropped 6 bases, with 4 bases sitting between them. Germline CDR1 MDHEN, CDR2 SYDVKM. CDR3 size: 11 residues. The CDR3 spells CASSYFNEQFF. Here the CDR3 DNA reads TGTGCCAGCAGTTACTTCAATGAGCAGTTCTTC.

The V call is TRBV18, the J call TRBJ2-3, with 7 bases lining up with TRBD1. Trimming removed 3 bases from V and 2 bases from J; junction bases left unmatched: 2. The CDR3 consists of 14 residues. In germline, CDR1 is KGHSH, CDR2 LQKENI. Written as DNA, the CDR3 is TGTGCCAGCTCACCGGGGACAGCCACAGATACGCAGTATTTT. This translates into CASSPGTATDTQYF.

The chain recombines TRBV4-2 with TRBJ1-1; D is uncertain. The CDR3 is 14 residues long. The germline V and J ends were trimmed by 1 base and 2 bases, with 8 bases remaining between them. Germline CDR1 is LGHNA and CDR2 is YNFKEQ. The CDR3 region is CASSQGRINTEAFF. CDR3 DNA: TGTGCCAGCAGCCAAGGGCGGATAAACACTGAAGCTTTCTTT.

The chain employs TRBV28 and TRBJ2-5, with a weak D call TRBD2 (6 bases). V lost 3 bases and J lost 5, with 10 bases in between. CDR3 size: 13 residues. CDR1 and CDR2 from the germline V gene are MDHEN and SYDVKM. The CDR3 DNA is TGTGCCAGCAGTTTGGCTAGCGTTGAGACCCAGTACTTC. Translated, it gives CASSLASVETQYF.

This clone appeared once. The chain has TRBV5-1 and TRBJ2-6; D uncertain. Germline CDR1 and CDR2: SGHRS and YFSETQ. V was cut by 4 bases and J by 0 bases, with 5 bases left in between. The CDR3 loop spans 14 amino acids. CDR3 coding DNA: TGCGCCAGCAGCGAGAGCTCTGGGGCCAACGTCCTGACTTTC. Translation: CASSESSGANVLTF.

The rearrangement links TRBV10-3 to TRBJ2-7; 7 bases fit TRBD2. Germline trimming cut 1 base from V and 3 bases from J; bases unmatched to any gene: 3. The CDR3 sequence is 14 residues long. The germline gives CDR1 ENHRY, CDR2 SYGVKD. The CDR3 spells CAISEYGGSYEQYF. CDR3 in DNA: TGTGCCATCAGTGAGTATGGCGGGAGCTACGAGCAGTACTTC.

The J gene is TRBJ2-3, the V gene TRBV6-4, with 9 nucleotides matching TRBD2. CDR3 length equals 15 residues. V lost 3 bases and J lost 4; bases outside the gene matches: 5. Germline values: CDR1 MRHNA, CDR2 SNTAGT. CDR3 DNA: TGTGCCAGCAGTGATTTAGCGGGAGAAGCAGATACGCAGTATTTT. It translates to CASSDLAGEADTQYF.

This clone appeared a single time. Additional DNA sequences in this sample encode the identical CDR3. The chain joins TRBV19 to TRBJ2-7; 8 bases agree with TRBD2. This CDR3 has 14 residues. V dropped 6 bases and J dropped 4; count of bases not matched to a gene: 8. CDR1 and CDR2 (germline): LNHDA, SQIVND (reference sequence). The CDR3 nucleotides read TGTGCCAGTAGCGGGGGGGGCAGCACATACGAGCAGTACTTC. It specifies CASSGGGSTYEQYF.

This clone was counted ten times or more. The V call is TRBV18, the J call TRBJ2-7; D perhaps matches TRBD1 (6 bases). Deletions cut 3 bases from V and 1 base from J, with 10 bases between. The CDR3 runs 14 residues. Germline V gene data show CDR1 as KGHSH and CDR2 as LQKENI. CDR3 loop: CASSPRQVSYEQYF. The DNA of the CDR3 is TGTGCCAGCTCACCCCGACAGGTATCCTACGAGCAGTACTTC.

This sequence joins TRBV30 and TRBJ2-2, with TRBD2 identical over 7 bases. V was pared by 2 bases and J by 5 bases, with 11 bases of the junction left unmatched. Germline V gene lookup returns CDR1 GTSNPN and CDR2 SVGIG (reference sequence). This CDR3 comprises 16 residues. The CDR3 nucleotides read TGTGCCTGGAGTCCCTCGTGGGAGGGCCGGACCGGGGAGCTGTTTTTT. Amino acid sequence: CAWSPSWEGRTGELFF.

This clone was counted between two and nine times. V is TRBV11-3 and J is TRBJ1-1; a weak D match, TRBD1 (5 bases). Between the trimmed V and J ends, which lost 4 bases and 3 bases, there was a span of 9 bases. Germline assignment: CDR1 SGHNT and CDR2 YENEEA. The CDR3 is 13 residues long. As DNA, the CDR3 is TGTGCCAGCAGCTACGACAGCGACACTGAAGCTTTCTTT. Translation: CASSYDSDTEAFF.

CDR3 sequence (DNA): TGTGCCAGCAGCCGGGACAGGGGGCCAGGGGCCAACGTCCTGACTTTC. This translates into CASSRDRGPGANVLTF. The V and J genes are TRBV6-6 and TRBJ2-6; 12 bases align to TRBD1. This CDR3 contains 16 residues. The J segment lost 4 bases and the V segment lost 6 bases, leaving 4 bases of the junction unmatched. Per the germline V gene, CDR1 is MNHNY and CDR2 is SVGAGI (reference sequence).

This clone was detected only once. The chain carries TRBV19 and TRBJ2-2; D unclear. This CDR3 spans 14 amino acids. Germline loops: CDR1 LNHDA, CDR2 SQIVND (reference sequence). The V gene lost 7 bases and the J gene lost 6 bases, with 15 bases spanning the gap. In DNA form, the CDR3 reads TGTGCCAGTACCCGTAGGAACTACGCCGGGGAGCTGTTTTTT. As protein: CASTRRNYAGELFF.

The V and J genes are TRBV5-1 and TRBJ2-5; no firm D call. V lost 4 bases, J lost 5 bases, and 9 bases lay in between. This CDR3 comprises 12 residues. Germline CDR1 is SGHRS and CDR2 is YFSETQ. The CDR3 DNA reads as TGCGCCAGCAGCCCGGGTGTGGAGACCCAGTACTTC. Protein product: CASSPGVETQYF.

In nucleotides, the CDR3 is TGTGCCAGCAGCAGGACTAGGGCCTACGAGCAGTACTTC. This gives the protein CASSRTRAYEQYF. This chain connects TRBV6-5 to TRBJ2-7; 7 positions match TRBD2. Germline values: CDR1 MNHEY, CDR2 SVGAGI. V lost 6 bases and J lost 2; bases outside the gene matches: 4. The CDR3 spans 13 residues.

This clone occurred a few times. The chain joins TRBV7-6 to TRBJ1-1; D uncertain. V gave up 4 bases and J gave up 3 bases, with 9 bases separating them. Germline loops: CDR1 SGHVS, CDR2 FNYEAQ. This CDR3 spans 13 amino acids. CDR3 protein: CASSSGRDTEAFF. CDR3 coding DNA: TGTGCCAGCAGCTCCGGGAGGGACACTGAAGCTTTCTTT.